Listed here are 17 T cell receptor beta chains from one sample, sequenced in a study of PD-L1 blockade in urothelial cancer. Data came from immunoSEQ multiplex PCR; TCRdb stores just in-frame clones and leaves some out. The table has approximately 36,000 clones, 75% to 90% seen once; the top ten hold more than 9%. Time point reported: peripheral blood 6 weeks after treatment start. The source was PBMCs, collected around atezolizumab (anti-PD-L1) treatment. All receptors derive from a man in his forties with urothelial cancer.

The rearrangement links TRBV28 to TRBJ1-1, with 7 positions matching TRBD1. The CDR3 covers 14 residues. Germline trimming cut 5 bases from V and 5 bases from J; bases unmatched to any gene: 8. The V gene's germline CDR1 is MDHEN and CDR2 SYDVKM. In DNA form, the CDR3 reads TGTGCCAGCAGTGTCTCACAGGGGAGGACTGAAGCTTTCTTT. Amino acids: CASSVSQGRTEAFF.

V and J are TRBV30 and TRBJ1-1; D perhaps matches TRBD1 (6 bases). CDR1 is GTSNPN and CDR2 is SVGIG in the germline V gene (reference sequence). Trimming cost V 3 bases and J 2 bases, with 10 bases left between them. The CDR3 is 13 amino acids. CDR3 DNA sequence: TGTGCCTGGAGCGGGACACCAAACACTGAAGCTTTCTTT. It codes for CAWSGTPNTEAFF. Full variable domain (missing parts from reference TRBV30 and TRBJ1-1): SQTIHQWPATLVQPVGSPLSLECTVEGTSNPNLYWYRQAAGRGLQLLFYSVGIGQISSEVPQNLSASRPQDRQFILSSKKLLLSDSGFYLCAWSGTPNTEAFFGQGTRLTVV.

This sequence joins TRBV13 and TRBJ2-7; 13 bases agree with TRBD2. The germline CDR1 and CDR2 sequences are PRHDT and FYEKMQ (reference sequence). The CDR3 has 16 residues. V was pared by 6 bases and J by 3 bases, with 8 bases of the junction left unmatched. CDR3 coding DNA: TGTGCCAGCAGTCGAGGACTAGCGGGAGTAGGCTACGAGCAGTACTTC. Its protein is CASSRGLAGVGYEQYF.

A single count supports this clone. The rearrangement uses TRBV28 and TRBJ1-1; maybe TRBD1 (6 bases). CDR3 size: 15 residues. Trimming cost V 6 bases and J 6 bases, with 20 bases left between them. The germline V gene encodes CDR1 MDHEN and CDR2 SYDVKM. The chain's CDR3 is CASSPSGGRGSEAFF. The CDR3 DNA sequence: TGTGCCAGCAGCCCTTCGGGGGGGCGTGGTTCTGAAGCTTTCTTT.

The genes are TRBV10-3 and TRBJ1-1, with D perhaps matching TRBD1 (6 bases). Germline CDR1 ENHRY, CDR2 SYGVKD. The CDR3 contains 16 residues. V lost 3 bases, J lost 1 base, and 15 bases lay in between. In DNA form, the CDR3 reads TGTGCCATCAGTGATCCGGGGGGGCTGGGGAACACTGAAGCTTTCTTT. It yields the protein CAISDPGGLGNTEAFF.

This rearrangement joins TRBV10-3 to TRBJ1-1; D gene unclear. The CDR3 loop spans 13 amino acids. CDR1 is ENHRY and CDR2 is SYGVKD in the germline V gene. V was shortened by 3 bases and J by 1 base, with 6 bases between the two germline ends. CDR3 DNA sequence: TGTGCCATCAGTGAAACAGAGAACACTGAAGCTTTCTTT. Protein: CAISETENTEAFF.

The rearrangement joins TRBV7-3 to TRBJ2-2, with a tentative D call TRBD1 (6 bases). CDR1 and CDR2 from the germline V gene are SGHTA and FQGTGA. The ends were cut back, 1 base at V and 1 base at J, with 10 bases in the middle. This CDR3 contains 16 residues. The CDR3: CASSLRDTLNTGELFF. CDR3 DNA: TGTGCCAGCAGCTTAAGGGACACTCTGAACACCGGGGAGCTGTTTTTT. The complete variable domain, with remaining parts taken from reference TRBV7-3 and TRBJ2-2, reads GAGVSQTPSNKVTEKGKYVELRCDPISGHTALYWYRQSLGQGPEFLIYFQGTGAADDSGLPNDRFFAVRPEGSVSTLKIQRTERGDSAVYLCASSLRDTLNTGELFFGEGSRLTVL.

CDR3 protein: CASSFLPGGPLADTQYF. CDR3 sequence (DNA): TGTGCCAGCAGCTTTCTTCCGGGAGGGCCTCTAGCAGATACGCAGTATTTT. V gene TRBV7-3 combines with J gene TRBJ2-3; 8 bases are a match to TRBD2. The junction had 12 bases not matched to a gene; V was cut back by 3 bases and J by 4 bases. There are 17 residues in the CDR3. Germline V gene lookup returns CDR1 SGHTA and CDR2 FQGTGA.

The chain recombines TRBV28 with TRBJ2-5; 9 bases fit TRBD1. There are 13 residues in the CDR3. Germline loops: CDR1 MDHEN, CDR2 SYDVKM. Trimming took 9 bases from V and 5 from J; bases not matched to a gene: 7. Written as DNA, the CDR3 is TGTGCCAGTAAACAGGGGGCCGGGGAGACCCAGTACTTC. Amino acid sequence: CASKQGAGETQYF. The full variable domain, its missing parts supplied by reference TRBV28 and TRBJ2-5, is DVKVTQSSRYLVKRTGEKVFLECVQDMDHENMFWYRQDPGLGLRLIYFSYDVKMKEKGDIPEGYSVSREKKERFSLILESASTNQTSMYLCASKQGAGETQYFGPGTRLLVL.

This chain joins TRBV29-1 and TRBJ1-5, with no clear D. Deletions cut 5 bases from V and 7 bases from J, with 12 bases between. The CDR3 has 12 residues. Germline assignment: CDR1 SQVTM and CDR2 ANQGSEA. The CDR3 DNA follows: TGCAGCGTTAAGGATGGGCGACAGCCCCAGCATTTT. This encodes CSVKDGRQPQHF.

The V gene is TRBV11-3, the J gene TRBJ2-1, with TRBD1 matching over 10 bases. The J segment lost 10 bases and the V segment lost 2 bases, leaving 8 bases of the junction unmatched. Germline lookup yields CDR1 SGHNT and CDR2 YENEEA. This CDR3 comprises 15 residues. The CDR3 protein is CASSLTPPTGGEQFF. In DNA, the CDR3 is TGTGCCAGCAGCTTAACGCCCCCGACAGGGGGCGAGCAGTTCTTC.

This rearrangement joins TRBV9 to TRBJ2-1; a weak D match, TRBD2 (6 bases). The V end was cut by 4 bases, the J end by 8 bases, with 25 bases between. The CDR3 has 17 residues. The germline V gene has CDR1 SGDLS and CDR2 YYNGEE. The CDR3 region has the DNA TGTGCCAGCAGCACTACCCGGGGAACTAGCCTTTGGGATGAGCAGTTCTTC. The encoded protein is CASSTTRGTSLWDEQFF.

The genes are TRBV28 and TRBJ1-2; D is unresolved. Trimming cost V 4 bases and J 10 bases, with 13 bases left between them. Germline V gene lookup returns CDR1 MDHEN and CDR2 SYDVKM. The CDR3 loop spans 12 amino acids. The CDR3 reads CASSYQRSIYTF. As DNA, the CDR3 is TGTGCCAGCAGTTATCAGAGGTCAATCTACACCTTC.

The chain is built from TRBV30 and TRBJ1-4; D gene unclear. The CDR3 consists of 14 residues. Germline values: CDR1 GTSNPN, CDR2 SVGIG (reference sequence). Trimming left V 2 bases short and J 6 bases short, with 13 bases between. The CDR3 DNA follows: TGTGCCTGGAGTTTTCGTTCAGGCGATGAAAAACTGTTTTTT. Translated, it gives CAWSFRSGDEKLFF.

The V call is TRBV6-5, the J call TRBJ2-5, with D possibly matching TRBD1 (7 bases). Germline V CDR1 and CDR2: MNHEY, SVGAGI. V lost 5 bases and J 5 bases, leaving 12 bases between the germline ends. The CDR3 sequence is 13 residues long. The CDR3 loop is CASSPRGRETQYF. The CDR3 DNA reads as TGTGCCAGCAGTCCCAGGGGGAGGGAGACCCAGTACTTC.

This clone appeared once. The chain employs TRBV27 and TRBJ2-7, with 11 positions matching TRBD2. Germline assignment: CDR1 MNHEY and CDR2 SMNVEV (reference sequence). This CDR3 has 18 amino acids. V shed 6 bases and J 4 bases; nucleotides not matched to a gene: 17. The DNA of the CDR3 is TGTGCCAGCAGCATACTAGCGGGAGTCGATCCAGGAGATTACGAGCAGTACTTC. This sequence encodes CASSILAGVDPGDYEQYF.

This rearrangement joins TRBV7-8 to TRBJ2-1, with no clear D. The V and J ends lost 5 bases and 0 bases respectively, with 11 bases between them. The germline V gene encodes CDR1 SGHVS and CDR2 FQNEAQ. This CDR3 has 15 amino acids. The CDR3 nucleotides read TGTGCCAGCAGCAAAAGCACGAGCTCCTACAATGAGCAGTTCTTC. Protein: CASSKSTSSYNEQFF.